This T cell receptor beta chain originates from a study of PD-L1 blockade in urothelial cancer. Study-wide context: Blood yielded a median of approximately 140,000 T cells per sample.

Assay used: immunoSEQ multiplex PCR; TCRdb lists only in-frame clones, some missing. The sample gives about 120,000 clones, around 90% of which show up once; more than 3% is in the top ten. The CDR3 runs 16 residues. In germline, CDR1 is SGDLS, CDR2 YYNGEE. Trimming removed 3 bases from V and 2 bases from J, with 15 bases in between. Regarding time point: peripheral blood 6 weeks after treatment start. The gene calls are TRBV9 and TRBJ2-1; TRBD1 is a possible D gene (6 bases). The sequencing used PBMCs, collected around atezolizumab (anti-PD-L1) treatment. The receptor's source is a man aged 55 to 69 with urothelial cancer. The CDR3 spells CASSAAPRGAYNEQFF. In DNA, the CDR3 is TGTGCCAGCAGCGCAGCCCCCAGGGGCGCCTACAATGAGCAGTTCTTC. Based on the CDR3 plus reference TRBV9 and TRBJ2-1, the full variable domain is DSGVTQTPKHLITATGQRVTLRCSPRSGDLSVYWYQQSLDQGLQFLIQYYNGEERAKGNILERFSAQQFPDLHSELNLSSLELGDSALYFCASSAAPRGAYNEQFFGPGTRLTVL.